Presented here are 15 T cell receptor beta chains from one specimen sequenced in a study of blood T cells in healthy people across ages. Primed by a sample-barcoded 5' primer and a J-beta primer mix, a second PCR proceeded for about 6 to 11 cycles. Via MiXCR, TCRdb re-called the 5' RACE reads, giving one row per CDR3 protein. The sample lists some 920,000 distinct CDR3 sequences; 45% to 60% were seen once. The material sequenced was blood. The origin of the receptors is a woman between 55 and 75 years old in good health.

A word on this clonotype: At one of its ends the junction is not consistent with the germline gene, which may arise from a read error. This sequence joins TRBV4-1 and TRBJ1-2; no reliable D call. The CDR3 covers 14 residues. Germline CDR1 and CDR2: MGHRA and YSYEKL. The CDR3: CTSSQEIARYGYTF. The CDR3 DNA follows: TGCACCAGCAGCCAAGAAATTGCGAGATATGGCTACACCTTC.

As to this clonotype: A read error may produce the germline difference seen at one junction end. This chain links TRBV25-1 with TRBJ2-5; unclear D gene. In germline, CDR1 is MGHDK, CDR2 SYGVNS. The CDR3 length is 15 residues. This CDR3 reads CASSGPRWAPETQYF. In DNA form, the CDR3 reads TGTGCTAGCAGTGGACCGCGGTGGGCTCCAGAGACCCAGTACTTC.

The CDR3 loop is CSVELWLAEISTDTQYF. The DNA of the CDR3 is TGCAGCGTTGAGTTGTGGCTAGCGGAAATCAGCACAGATACGCAGTATTTT. This sequence joins TRBV29-1 and TRBJ2-3; 7 bases agree with TRBD2. CDR3 length: 17 residues. Germline V gives CDR1 SQVTM, CDR2 ANQGSEA. J was trimmed by 0 bases and V by 3 bases; bases with no gene match: 12.

In regard to this clonotype: One end of the junction does not line up with germline, which may come from a read error. This chain links TRBV20-1 with TRBJ1-2, with D unclear. The germline V gene encodes CDR1 DFQATT and CDR2 SNEGSKA (reference sequence). This CDR3 contains 13 residues. The DNA for the CDR3 is TGCAGTGCCAGAGGGTCCAAGGCAAGGGGCTACACCTTC. Translating gives CSARGSKARGYTF.

This chain joins TRBV29-1 and TRBJ1-2, with TRBD1 matching over 7 bases. This CDR3 contains 15 residues. CDR1 and CDR2 (germline): SQVTM, ANQGSEA. The J segment lost 6 bases and the V segment lost 0 bases, leaving 10 bases of the junction unmatched. This chain's CDR3 is CSVEDSGQRRHGYTF. DNA of the CDR3: TGCAGCGTTGAAGATTCGGGACAGAGGCGTCATGGCTACACCTTC.

The chain carries TRBV3-1 and TRBJ2-5; D gene ambiguous. Germline V gene sequence: CDR1 LGHDT, CDR2 YNNKEL (reference sequence). This CDR3 spans 14 amino acids. V was clipped by 0 bases and J by 5 bases, with 10 bases between them. The CDR3 region has the DNA TGTGCCAGCAGCCAAGACTACCCGATGGAGACCCAGTACTTC. This codes for CASSQDYPMETQYF.

V usage is TRBV4-2 and J usage is TRBJ2-1; D is undetermined. V lost 1 base to trimming and J lost 4 bases, with 14 bases between them. Germline-derived CDR1 and CDR2 are LGHNA and YNFKEQ. The CDR3 runs to 16 residues. The CDR3 nucleotides read TGTGCCAGCAGCCAAGGTGACGACCCAGAATACAATGAGCAGTTCTTC. Its protein product is CASSQGDDPEYNEQFF.

Here the CDR3 DNA reads TGTGCCAGCAGCCCATCCCCGGGCTACAATGAGCAGTACTTC. Amino acids: CASSPSPGYNEQYF. J is TRBJ2-1 and V is TRBV27; no clear D gene. The last part of the DNA fits TRBJ2-7 better; the J call may be wrong. The CDR3 extends over 14 amino acids. CDR1 is MNHEY and CDR2 is SMNVEV in the germline V gene (reference sequence).

This sequence joins TRBV12-3 or TRBV12-4 and TRBJ2-3; 10 bases match TRBD2. The CDR3 consists of 17 residues. V lost 5 bases to trimming and J lost 6 bases; unmatched junction nucleotides: 14. CDR3 sequence reads: CASSPPLLAGVPDTQYF. The DNA for the CDR3 is TGTGCCAGCAGTCCCCCCCTTCTAGCGGGAGTCCCGGATACGCAGTATTTT.

This sequence joins TRBV7-2 and TRBJ1-6; the D gene is possibly TRBD1 (6 bases). The V end was cut by 1 base, the J end by 10 bases, with 17 bases between. The CDR3 length is 16 residues. Germline-derived CDR1 and CDR2 are SGHTA and FQGNSA. The CDR3 loop is CASSLERDIADSPLHF. In DNA form, the CDR3 reads TGTGCCAGCAGCTTAGAGAGGGACATTGCCGACTCACCCCTCCACTTT.

The chain employs TRBV20-1 and TRBJ2-5; a possible D gene is TRBD2 (5 bases). This CDR3 region has 14 residues. CDR1 and CDR2 (germline): DFQATT, SNEGSKA (reference sequence). Deletions cut 4 bases from V and 3 bases from J, with 15 bases between. The CDR3 region has the DNA TGCAGTGCTACCGCCGCGGGCTGGAAAGAGACCCAGTACTTC. Its protein product is CSATAAGWKETQYF.

V usage is TRBV7-4 and J usage is TRBJ2-4, with a tentative D call TRBD2 (6 bases). The DNA end is more similar to TRBJ2-7, so the J call may be wrong. The CDR3 contains 15 residues. Germline CDR1 is SGHVT and CDR2 is SQSDAQ. CDR3 sequence (DNA): TGTGCCAGCAGCTTACAACTGTGGGGGGTTTACGAGCAGTACTTC. It specifies CASSLQLWGVYEQYF.

The sample holds a few counts of this clonotype. The chain is built from TRBV29-1 and TRBJ2-7; 8 nucleotides agree with TRBD2. The CDR3 sequence is 14 residues long. The V segment lost 7 bases and the J segment 5 bases; nucleotides outside the gene matches: 13. Germline V gives CDR1 SQVTM, CDR2 ANQGSEA. CDR3 DNA: TGCAGCGCCAGACGGGAGGGCCCTCCGGACGAGCAGTACTTC. The encoded protein is CSARREGPPDEQYF.

V gene TRBV3-1 combines with J gene TRBJ2-1, with D possibly matching TRBD2 (6 bases). Germline V gives CDR1 LGHDT, CDR2 YNNKEL (reference sequence). This CDR3 spans 18 amino acids. V lost 4 bases and J lost 3, with 22 bases in between. The CDR3 DNA is TGTGCCAGCAGCCTTCCTAGCGTCGCCGGAGGGCTCTACAATGAGCAGTTCTTC. As protein: CASSLPSVAGGLYNEQFF.

This clonotype came up a few times. The chain uses TRBV4-3 and TRBJ2-7; no reliable D call. The CDR3 contains 14 residues. V was clipped by 0 bases and J by 3 bases, with 9 bases between them. CDR1 and CDR2 (germline): LGHNA, YSLEER. The CDR3 nucleotides read TGCGCCAGCAGCCAAGACGTTTTGGGCTACGAGCAGTACTTC. This sequence encodes CASSQDVLGYEQYF.